The 16 T cell receptor beta chains presented below share a single source sample, sequenced in a study of blood T cell repertoires in COVID-19. Profiling relied on immunoSEQ multiplex PCR, and the TCRdb table lists in-frame clones only, not all of them. The profile covers more than 95,000 clones, with about four fifths appearing a single time and around a quarter taken by the ten largest. The sequencing sample was made of peripheral blood. The receptor set was obtained from a man in his sixties with acute or convalescent COVID-19.

The chain combines TRBV28 with TRBJ2-1, with a tentative D call TRBD2 (6 bases). Looked up from germline, CDR1 is MDHEN and CDR2 is SYDVKM. The CDR3 contains 17 residues. V gave up 5 bases and J gave up 0 bases, with 17 bases separating them. The CDR3 region is CASSKGLAPSSYNEQFF. The CDR3 coding sequence is TGTGCCAGCAGTAAGGGACTGGCACCGAGCTCCTACAATGAGCAGTTCTTC.

This clone turned up a few times. The CDR3 reads CASSYDAGSYEQYF. DNA of the CDR3: TGTGCCAGCAGTTACGATGCGGGCTCCTACGAGCAGTACTTC. V and J are TRBV6-2 or TRBV6-3 and TRBJ2-7, with D maybe TRBD2 (5 bases). Per the germline V gene, CDR1 is MNHEY and CDR2 is SVGEGT. Trimming left V 2 bases short and J 0 bases short, with 8 bases between. This CDR3 is built from 14 residues.

The V call is TRBV7-9, the J call TRBJ2-2; no clear D. Germline CDR1 is SEHNR and CDR2 is FQNEAQ (reference sequence). V was cut by 1 base and J by 4 bases, with 7 bases left in between. This CDR3 spans 14 amino acids. The CDR3 reads CASSLGIVTGELFF. CDR3 nucleotide sequence: TGTGCCAGCAGCTTAGGTATAGTCACCGGGGAGCTGTTTTTT.

The chain is built from TRBV7-2 and TRBJ2-1; 9 nucleotides agree with TRBD1. V trimming: 5 bases; J trimming: 7 bases; junction bases outside the gene matches: 9. CDR1 is SGHTA, CDR2 FQGNSA, per germline. This CDR3 has 15 residues. The DNA for the CDR3 is TGTGCCAGCAGCATCCAGGGACAGGGAGGAAATGAGCAGTTCTTC. Protein sequence: CASSIQGQGGNEQFF.

V is TRBV29-1 and J is TRBJ2-6; D is ambiguous. V was pared by 5 bases and J by 1 base, with 12 bases between. Germline V gene lookup returns CDR1 SQVTM and CDR2 ANQGSEA. CDR3 length equals 15 residues. The CDR3 coding sequence is TGCAGCGTTAAGGCCCAACTATCTGGGGCCAACGTCCTGACTTTC. This translates into CSVKAQLSGANVLTF.

In its sample, this clone was seen once. This chain joins TRBV11-3 and TRBJ1-4; 7 positions match TRBD1. Germline V gives CDR1 SGHNT, CDR2 YENEEA. The V gene end was trimmed by 5 bases and the J gene end by 6 bases; junction bases not matched to a gene: 12. The CDR3 length is 16 residues. CDR3 nucleotides: TGTGCCAGCAGCCTTACATGGGACAGAGCTTATGAAAAACTGTTTTTT. The encoded protein is CASSLTWDRAYEKLFF.

This chain uses TRBV6-5 with TRBJ1-1; TRBD1 is a possible D gene (6 bases). Germline-derived CDR1 and CDR2 are MNHEY and SVGAGI. The CDR3 is 13 amino acids. V shed 0 bases and J shed 4 bases, with 6 bases lying between them. The CDR3 spells CASSYSRGTEAFF. DNA for the CDR3: TGTGCCAGCAGTTACTCCAGGGGCACTGAAGCTTTCTTT.

The V gene is TRBV29-1, the J gene TRBJ1-5, with D unclear. Germline-derived CDR1 and CDR2 are SQVTM and ANQGSEA. Between the trimmed V and J ends, which lost 4 bases and 4 bases, there was a span of 14 bases. The CDR3 has 14 residues. The CDR3 nucleotides read TGCAGCGTTGGGGGTGGACGGGGAAATCAGCCCCAGCATTTT. Its translation: CSVGGGRGNQPQHF.

In this sample, this clone turned up a few times. The rearrangement links TRBV29-1 to TRBJ2-2; 7 nucleotides agree with TRBD2. The length of the CDR3 is 14 residues. Germline values: CDR1 SQVTM, CDR2 ANQGSEA. The trim removed 2 bases at V and 5 bases at J, leaving 5 bases unmatched. Here the CDR3 reads CSVERGSSTGELFF. CDR3 in DNA: TGCAGCGTTGAACGCGGGAGTTCAACCGGGGAGCTGTTTTTT.

The V gene is TRBV5-6, the J gene TRBJ2-2; 9 positions match TRBD2. The V and J ends lost 3 bases and 3 bases, in that order; junction bases with no gene match: 9. The CDR3 length is 17 residues. Germline V CDR1 and CDR2: SGHDT, YYEEEE. CDR3 region: CASSSLAGEVYTGELFF. The CDR3 DNA is TGTGCCAGCAGCTCATTAGCGGGAGAGGTCTACACCGGGGAGCTGTTTTTT.

The rearrangement links TRBV2 to TRBJ1-6; 8 positions match TRBD1. CDR3 length equals 15 residues. Germline CDR1 is SNHLY and CDR2 is FYNNEI. The V segment lost 4 bases and the J segment 4 bases; nucleotides outside the gene matches: 3. CDR3 sequence reads: CASSGQGNYNSPLHF. The DNA of the CDR3 is TGTGCCAGCAGTGGACAGGGGAATTATAATTCACCCCTCCACTTT.

The chain is built from TRBV4-2 and TRBJ2-1; a possible D gene is TRBD2 (5 bases). Deletions cut 0 bases from V and 3 bases from J, with 9 bases between. The CDR3 runs 15 residues. Germline CDR1 reads LGHNA; CDR2 reads YNFKEQ. The CDR3 DNA follows: TGTGCCAGCAGCCAAGAGGTAGACTACTACAATGAGCAGTTCTTC. Translation: CASSQEVDYYNEQFF.

The chain uses TRBV21-1 and TRBJ1-1; no check of the table's D call, TRBD1, against the DNA was made. TRBV21-1 corresponds to a pseudogene. The CDR3 extends over 14 amino acids. The CDR3, as DNA: TGTGCCAGCAGCATGGACAGGTTACACACTGAAGCTTTCTTT. Translating gives CASSMDRLHTEAFF.

The CDR3 here is CASSPGQKNTGELFF. The DNA of the CDR3 is TGTGCCAGCTCGCCGGGACAGAAGAACACCGGGGAGCTGTTTTTT. V is TRBV18 and J is TRBJ2-2; 7 positions match TRBD1. The CDR3 sequence is 15 residues long. Trimming removed 6 bases from V and 1 base from J; junction bases left unmatched: 5. Germline V gene sequence: CDR1 KGHSH, CDR2 LQKENI.

This clone was observed a handful of times. Written as DNA, the CDR3 is TGTGCCACCAGCAGATCTCCCCCGGATACGCAGTATTTT. Translating it yields CATSRSPPDTQYF. This sequence joins TRBV15 and TRBJ2-3; D gene unclear. The CDR3 is 13 residues long. Trimming cost V 2 bases and J 6 bases, with 9 bases left between them. CDR1 is LNHNV and CDR2 is YYDKDF in the germline V gene (reference sequence).

The chain is built from TRBV3-1 (or the pseudogene TRBV3-2) and TRBJ2-3; D is ambiguous. The CDR3 has 14 amino acids. Germline-derived CDR1 and CDR2 are LGHDT and YNNKEL (reference sequence). The ends were cut back, 2 bases at V and 2 bases at J, with 8 bases in the middle. The CDR3 DNA reads as TGTGCCAGCAGCCAACTTATTATCACAGATACGCAGTATTTT. The encoded protein is CASSQLIITDTQYF.